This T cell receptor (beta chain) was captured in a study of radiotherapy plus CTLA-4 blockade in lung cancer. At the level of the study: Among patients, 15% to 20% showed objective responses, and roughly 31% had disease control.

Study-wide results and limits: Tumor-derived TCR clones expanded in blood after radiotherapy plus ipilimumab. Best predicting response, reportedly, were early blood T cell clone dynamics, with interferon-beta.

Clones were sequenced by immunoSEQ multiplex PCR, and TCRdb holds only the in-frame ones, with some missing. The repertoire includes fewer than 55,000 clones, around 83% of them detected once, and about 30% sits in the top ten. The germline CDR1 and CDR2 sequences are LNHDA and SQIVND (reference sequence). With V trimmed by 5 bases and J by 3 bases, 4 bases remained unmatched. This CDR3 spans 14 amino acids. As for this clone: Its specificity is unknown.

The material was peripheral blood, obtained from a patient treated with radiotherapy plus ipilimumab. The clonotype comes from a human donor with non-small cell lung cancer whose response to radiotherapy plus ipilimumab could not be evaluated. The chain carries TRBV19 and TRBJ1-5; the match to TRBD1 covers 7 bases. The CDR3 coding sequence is TGTGCCAGTAGTGTCAGGGGGATCAATCAGCCCCAGCATTTT. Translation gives CASSVRGINQPQHF.